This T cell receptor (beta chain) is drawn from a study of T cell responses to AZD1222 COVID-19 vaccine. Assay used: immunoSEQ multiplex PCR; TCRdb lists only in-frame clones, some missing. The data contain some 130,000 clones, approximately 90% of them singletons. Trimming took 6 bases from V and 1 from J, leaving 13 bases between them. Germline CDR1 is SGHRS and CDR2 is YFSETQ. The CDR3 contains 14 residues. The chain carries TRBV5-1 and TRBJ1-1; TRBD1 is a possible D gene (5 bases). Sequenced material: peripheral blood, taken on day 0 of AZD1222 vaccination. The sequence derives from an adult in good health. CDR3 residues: CASTDPQGNTEAFF. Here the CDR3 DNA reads TGCGCCAGCACCGACCCTCAGGGGAACACTGAAGCTTTCTTT.